The 20 T cell receptor beta chains reported below all come from one sample, sequenced in a study of T cell changes during pregnancy in multiple sclerosis. Sequenced by immunoSEQ multiplex PCR; TCRdb stores in-frame clones only, minus some. The sample holds about 70,000 clones, about 91% seen once. This sample comprised peripheral blood, obtained in the first trimester of pregnancy. These receptors were collected from a female donor with multiple sclerosis, enrolled in a pregnancy study.

The V gene is TRBV7-9, the J gene TRBJ2-5, with 14 positions matching TRBD2. The germline CDR1 and CDR2 sequences are SEHNR and FQNEAQ (reference sequence). V dropped 5 bases and J dropped 4; count of bases not matched to a gene: 12. This CDR3 has 18 residues. The CDR3 bases are TGTGCCAGCAGCCTAGGGGAGACTAGCGGGAGGGCCTCAGAGACCCAGTACTTC. This translates into CASSLGETSGRASETQYF.

This chain links TRBV27 with TRBJ1-1; D possibly corresponds to TRBD1 (5 bases). Per germline, CDR1 MNHEY and CDR2 SMNVEV (reference sequence). The CDR3 consists of 15 residues. Deletions cut 5 bases from V and 0 bases from J, with 13 bases between. CDR3 loop: CASSLGHTMNTEAFF. CDR3 in DNA: TGTGCCAGCAGTCTAGGACACACCATGAACACTGAAGCTTTCTTT.

This chain uses TRBV5-4 with TRBJ1-4; D unresolved. The CDR3 is made up of 13 amino acids. V lost 2 bases, J lost 8 bases, and 10 bases lay in between. CDR1 and CDR2 from the germline V gene are SGHNT and YYREEE (reference sequence). The CDR3 DNA is TGTGCCAGCAGCTTTGGCCCGTACGAAAAACTGTTTTTT. This encodes CASSFGPYEKLFF.

This clone occurred once. V and J are TRBV5-4 and TRBJ2-1; 13 bases fit TRBD2. The length of the CDR3 is 15 residues. The germline CDR1 and CDR2 sequences are SGHNT and YYREEE (reference sequence). J gave up 8 bases and V 4 bases, and 6 bases lay outside the gene matches. DNA of the CDR3: TGTGCCAGCAGCCCAGGACTAGCGGGAGACGATGAGCAGTTCTTC. It translates to CASSPGLAGDDEQFF. Using reference TRBV5-4 and TRBJ2-1 for the parts outside the CDR3, the full variable domain is ETGVTQSPTHLIKTRGQQVTLRCSSQSGHNTVSWYQQALGQGPQFIFQYYREEENGRGNFPPRFSGLQFPNYSSELNVNALELDDSALYLCASSPGLAGDDEQFFGPGTRLTVL.

The chain is built from TRBV2 and TRBJ2-7, with 12 nucleotides matching TRBD1. The CDR3 runs 14 residues. The junction had 5 bases not matched to a gene; V was cut back by 8 bases and J by 3 bases. From germline, CDR1 is SNHLY and CDR2 FYNNEI. Here the CDR3 DNA reads TGTGCCAGCCTTGGGACAGGGGGCAACTACGAGCAGTACTTC. Protein product: CASLGTGGNYEQYF. The complete variable domain, with remaining parts taken from reference TRBV2 and TRBJ2-7, reads EPEVTQTPSHQVTQMGQEVILRCVPISNHLYFYWYRQILGQKVEFLVSFYNNEISEKSEIFDDQFSVERPDGSNFTLKIRSTKLEDSAMYFCASLGTGGNYEQYFGPGTRLTVT.

Here the CDR3 DNA reads TGTGCCAGCAGTTGGTCGCGGAACTCCTACGAGCAGTACTTC. This translates into CASSWSRNSYEQYF. This chain joins TRBV6-6 and TRBJ2-7, with D unclear. V was clipped by 4 bases and J by 0 bases, with 10 bases between them. This CDR3 region has 14 residues. Germline CDR1 reads MNHNY; CDR2 reads SVGAGI (reference sequence).

Comments on this clone: This sample includes further DNA sequences coding for the same CDR3. This chain joins TRBV7-7 and TRBJ1-1; 7 bases map to TRBD1. Trimming took 5 bases from V and 3 from J; bases not matched to a gene: 3. Germline CDR1 reads SSHAT; CDR2 reads FNYEAQ (reference sequence). The CDR3 consists of 13 residues. DNA of the CDR3: TGTGCCAGCAGCCTCGACAGGGACACTGAAGCTTTCTTT. Translating gives CASSLDRDTEAFF.

The chain employs TRBV7-2 and TRBJ2-7; weak D call: TRBD1 (5 bases). The germline V gene encodes CDR1 SGHTA and CDR2 FQGNSA. Deletions cut 1 base from V and 6 bases from J, with 13 bases between. The CDR3 covers 14 residues. The CDR3 loop is CASSLEAGSGEQYF. CDR3 bases: TGTGCCAGCAGCTTAGAGGCAGGGTCGGGCGAGCAGTACTTC.

The J gene is TRBJ2-1, the V gene TRBV28, with D possibly TRBD2 on 6 matching bases. Trimming stripped 5 bases from V and 5 bases from J, with 16 bases between. The CDR3 is made up of 15 amino acids. CDR1 is MDHEN and CDR2 is SYDVKM in the germline V gene. CDR3 sequence (DNA): TGTGCCAGCAGTCGCGGGACTGCAGGAGACAATGAGCAGTTCTTC. This gives the protein CASSRGTAGDNEQFF.

The V and J genes are TRBV19 and TRBJ2-2, with TRBD1 matching 8 bases. The CDR3 totals 14 residues. The germline gives CDR1 LNHDA, CDR2 SQIVND (reference sequence). The CDR3 nucleotides read TGTACGGACAGGGAGTTGGTGGGGCCCGGGGAGCTGTTTTTT. Its protein is CTDRELVGPGELFF.

The chain recombines TRBV27 with TRBJ2-7, with D unclear. V lost 4 bases and J lost 0, with 13 bases in between. CDR1 and CDR2 (germline): MNHEY, SMNVEV (reference sequence). The CDR3 is made up of 15 amino acids. The CDR3 region has the DNA TGTGCCAGCAGTTCGAGGAATTCATACTCCTACGAGCAGTACTTC. Translating it yields CASSSRNSYSYEQYF.

This clone was seen just once. This chain links TRBV7-9 with TRBJ2-5; TRBD1 matches at 8 bases. CDR1 is SEHNR, CDR2 FQNEAQ, per germline (reference sequence). The trim removed 6 bases at V and 5 bases at J, leaving 5 bases unmatched. CDR3 size: 13 residues. The CDR3 DNA reads as TGTGCCAGCAGGCCAGGGGGCGCGGAGACCCAGTACTTC. It is translated as CASRPGGAETQYF.

V is TRBV9 and J is TRBJ2-7; a weak D match, TRBD2 (7 bases). This CDR3 is 16 amino acids long. Germline V lookup: CDR1 SGDLS, CDR2 YYNGEE. V was trimmed by 3 bases and J by 7 bases, leaving 23 bases between them. CDR3 coding DNA: TGTGCCAGCAGCGCGAGGGGGGGTAGGGGATCAGGAGAGCAGTACTTC. Translated: CASSARGGRGSGEQYF.

The rearrangement links TRBV15 to TRBJ1-1; no clear D. From germline, CDR1 is LNHNV and CDR2 YYDKDF (reference sequence). Trimming took off 8 bases at V and 1 base at J, with 8 bases between the two ends. This CDR3 is 12 amino acids long. In nucleotides, the CDR3 is TGTGCCACCTCTTTCAGGAACACTGAAGCTTTCTTT. Residues: CATSFRNTEAFF. Variable domain in full (rest from reference TRBV15 and TRBJ1-1): DAMVIQNPRYQVTQFGKPVTLSCSQTLNHNVMYWYQQKSSQAPKLLFHYYDKDFNNEADTPDNFQSRRPNTSFCFLDIRSPGLGDTAMYLCATSFRNTEAFFGQGTRLTVV.

The rearrangement uses TRBV28 and TRBJ1-2; D not certain. Germline V CDR1 and CDR2: MDHEN, SYDVKM. Trimming stripped 3 bases from V and 4 bases from J, with 9 bases between. The length of the CDR3 is 13 residues. CDR3 nucleotides: TGTGCCAGCAGTTTCACGGGTGGCTATGGCTACACCTTC. Protein sequence: CASSFTGGYGYTF.

This clone has a single count. The gene calls are TRBV6-6 and TRBJ2-2; 8 positions agree with TRBD2. Germline CDR1 MNHNY, CDR2 SVGAGI (reference sequence). CDR3 length equals 16 residues. The V segment lost 6 bases and the J segment 0 bases; nucleotides outside the gene matches: 6. The CDR3 DNA reads as TGTGCCAGCAGAACCAGCGGGGGATCGAACACCGGGGAGCTGTTTTTT. Translated: CASRTSGGSNTGELFF.

The V and J genes are TRBV11-1 and TRBJ1-5; maybe TRBD1 (6 bases). V was trimmed by 6 bases and J by 7 bases, leaving 16 bases between them. This CDR3 is 14 amino acids long. The germline gives CDR1 SGHAT, CDR2 FQDESV (reference sequence). CDR3 nucleotides: TGTGCCAGCAGTTCGGGGACAACCTGGCAGCCCCAGCATTTT. It codes for CASSSGTTWQPQHF.

This chain joins TRBV27 and TRBJ2-7; 7 nucleotides line up with TRBD1. The CDR3 has 13 amino acids. V dropped 5 bases and J dropped 4; count of bases not matched to a gene: 5. Looked up from germline, CDR1 is MNHEY and CDR2 is SMNVEV (reference sequence). The CDR3 sequence: CASSRQGGYEQYF. The DNA of the CDR3 is TGTGCCAGCAGTAGACAGGGTGGGTACGAGCAGTACTTC.

V gene TRBV18 combines with J gene TRBJ1-2, with 9 bases matching TRBD1. CDR1 is KGHSH, CDR2 LQKENI, per germline. V dropped 2 bases and J dropped 4; count of bases not matched to a gene: 8. CDR3 length equals 16 residues. CDR3 region: CASSPTGTGLGYGYTF. The CDR3 bases are TGTGCCAGCTCACCAACCGGGACAGGGCTAGGCTATGGCTACACCTTC.

The CDR3 DNA is TGTGCCAGCAGTGAGGGCGGGGGGGGATACAATGAGCAGTTCTTC. Amino acid sequence: CASSEGGGGYNEQFF. V is TRBV6-4 and J is TRBJ2-1; 9 bases align to TRBD2. Per the germline V gene, CDR1 is MRHNA and CDR2 is SNTAGT. J was trimmed by 4 bases and V by 3 bases; bases with no gene match: 4. The length of the CDR3 is 15 residues.